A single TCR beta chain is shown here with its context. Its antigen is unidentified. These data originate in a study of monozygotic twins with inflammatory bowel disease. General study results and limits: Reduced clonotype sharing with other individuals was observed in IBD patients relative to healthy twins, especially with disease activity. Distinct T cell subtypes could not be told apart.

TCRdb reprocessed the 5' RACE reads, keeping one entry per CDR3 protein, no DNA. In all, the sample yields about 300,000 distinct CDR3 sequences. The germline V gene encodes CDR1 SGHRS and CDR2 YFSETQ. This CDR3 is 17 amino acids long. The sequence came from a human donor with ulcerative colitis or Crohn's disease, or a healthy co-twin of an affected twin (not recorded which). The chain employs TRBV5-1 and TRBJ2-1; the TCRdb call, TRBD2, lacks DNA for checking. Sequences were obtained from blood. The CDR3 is CASIFMGLAGVYNEQFF.